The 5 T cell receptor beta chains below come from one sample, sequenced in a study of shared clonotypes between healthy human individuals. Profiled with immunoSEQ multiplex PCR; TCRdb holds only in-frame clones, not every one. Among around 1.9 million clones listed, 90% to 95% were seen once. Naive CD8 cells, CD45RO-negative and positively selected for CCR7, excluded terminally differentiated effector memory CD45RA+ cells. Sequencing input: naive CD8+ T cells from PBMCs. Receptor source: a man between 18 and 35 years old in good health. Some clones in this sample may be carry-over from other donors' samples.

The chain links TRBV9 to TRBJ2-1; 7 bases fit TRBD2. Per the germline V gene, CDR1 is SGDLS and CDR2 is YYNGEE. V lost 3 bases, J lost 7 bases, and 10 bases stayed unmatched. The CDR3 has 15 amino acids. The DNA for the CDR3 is TGTGCCAGCAGCGCCCGACTAAGCGGGATGAATGAGCAGTTCTTC. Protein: CASSARLSGMNEQFF.

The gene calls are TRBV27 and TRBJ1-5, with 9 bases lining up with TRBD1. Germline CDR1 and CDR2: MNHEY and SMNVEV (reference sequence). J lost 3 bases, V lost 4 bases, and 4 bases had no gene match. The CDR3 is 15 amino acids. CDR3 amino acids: CASSSGQGTNQPQHF. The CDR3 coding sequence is TGTGCCAGCAGTTCGGGACAGGGAACCAATCAGCCCCAGCATTTT.

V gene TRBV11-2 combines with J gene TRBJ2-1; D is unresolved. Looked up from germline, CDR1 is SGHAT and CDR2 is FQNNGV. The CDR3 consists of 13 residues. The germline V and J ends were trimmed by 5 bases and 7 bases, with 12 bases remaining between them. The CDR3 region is CASSPDRANEQFF. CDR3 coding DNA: TGTGCCAGCAGCCCGGACCGGGCTAATGAGCAGTTCTTC.

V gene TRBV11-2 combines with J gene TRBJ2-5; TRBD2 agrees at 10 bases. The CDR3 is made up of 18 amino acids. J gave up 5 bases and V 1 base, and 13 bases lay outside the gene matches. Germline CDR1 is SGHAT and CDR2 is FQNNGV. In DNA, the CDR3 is TGTGCCAGCAGCTTAGGGGTGCGGACTAGCGGCCCCCAGGAGACCCAGTACTTC. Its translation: CASSLGVRTSGPQETQYF.

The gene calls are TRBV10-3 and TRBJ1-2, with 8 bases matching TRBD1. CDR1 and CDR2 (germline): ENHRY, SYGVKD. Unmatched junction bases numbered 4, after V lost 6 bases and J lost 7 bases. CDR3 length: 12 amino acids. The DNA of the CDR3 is TGTGCCATCAGGACCGACAGGGGTGGCTACACCTTC. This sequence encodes CAIRTDRGGYTF.